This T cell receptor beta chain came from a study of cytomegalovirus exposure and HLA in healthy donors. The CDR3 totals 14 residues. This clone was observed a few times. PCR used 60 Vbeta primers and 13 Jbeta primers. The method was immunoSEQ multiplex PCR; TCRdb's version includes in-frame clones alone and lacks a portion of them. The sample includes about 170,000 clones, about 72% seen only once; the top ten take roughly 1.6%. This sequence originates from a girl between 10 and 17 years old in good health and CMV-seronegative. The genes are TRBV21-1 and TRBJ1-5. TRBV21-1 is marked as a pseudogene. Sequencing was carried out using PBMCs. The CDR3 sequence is CASTFSGEDQPQHF. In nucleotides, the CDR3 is TGTGCCAGCACCTTCTCCGGGGAGGATCAGCCCCAGCATTTT.